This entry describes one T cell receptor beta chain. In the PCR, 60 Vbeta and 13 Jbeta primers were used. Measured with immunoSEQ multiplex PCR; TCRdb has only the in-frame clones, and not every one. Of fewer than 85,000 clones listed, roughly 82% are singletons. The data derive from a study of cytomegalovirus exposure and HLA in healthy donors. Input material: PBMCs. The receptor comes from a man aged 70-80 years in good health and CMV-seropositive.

This chain's CDR3 is CAAGRVQGTQYF. In DNA, the CDR3 is TGTGCCGCCGGGAGGGTTCAGGGTACGCAGTATTTT. V and J are TRBV6-5 and TRBJ2-3; 8 bases agree with TRBD2. J gave up 8 bases and V 11 bases, and 9 bases lay outside the gene matches. This CDR3 region has 12 residues. CDR1 and CDR2 from the germline V gene are MNHEY and SVGAGI.